A single sample gave rise to the 14 T cell receptor beta chains below, sequenced in a study of CD8 T cells in ankylosing spondylitis. MiXCR, applied by TCRdb to the 5' RACE reads, yields one record per CDR3 protein. Of 200,000 or so distinct CDR3 sequences in the sample, 13% were seen once. Input material: blood, either unsorted or a sorted T cell fraction (not recorded which). The receptor set was obtained from a female donor with ankylosing spondylitis or in good health (not recorded which).

This clonotype occurred a few times. The V and J genes are TRBV29-1 and TRBJ2-2; D gene uncertain. V was cut by 7 bases and J by 6 bases, with 18 bases left in between. Germline assignment: CDR1 SQVTM and CDR2 ANQGSEA. This CDR3 is 14 amino acids long. For the CDR3, the DNA is TGCAGCGCCGCCCCCGGTCCTTCTTCCGGGGAGCTGTTTTTT. It translates to CSAAPGPSSGELFF.

This clonotype was counted many times. The rearrangement uses TRBV11-1 and TRBJ2-5, with a tentative D call TRBD2 (6 bases). Deletions cut 6 bases from V and 5 bases from J, with 16 bases between. This CDR3 is built from 14 residues. Germline values: CDR1 SGHAT, CDR2 FQDESV (reference sequence). The CDR3, as DNA: TGTGCCAGCAGTTTCCGATGGACTATCGAGACCCAGTACTTC. Translated, it gives CASSFRWTIETQYF. Based on the CDR3 plus reference TRBV11-1 and TRBJ2-5, the full variable domain is EAEVAQSPRYKITEKSQAVAFWCDPISGHATLYWYRQILGQGPELLVQFQDESVVDDSQLPKDRFSAERLKGVDSTLKIQPAELGDSAMYLCASSFRWTIETQYFGPGTRLLVL.

This chain links TRBV29-1 with TRBJ2-3; tentative D call: TRBD1 (5 bases). The V gene lost 4 bases and the J gene lost 6 bases, with 11 bases spanning the gap. Germline V lookup: CDR1 SQVTM, CDR2 ANQGSEA. The CDR3 consists of 12 residues. In nucleotides, the CDR3 is TGCAGCGTTGGTCGACAGTCGGATACGCAGTATTTT. Protein: CSVGRQSDTQYF.

This clonotype was seen many times. The chain recombines TRBV12-3 or TRBV12-4 with TRBJ1-5; D is possibly TRBD1 (5 bases). V lost 2 bases, J lost 7 bases, and 6 bases lay in between. This CDR3 region has 12 residues. DNA for the CDR3: TGTGCCAGCAGTTTAAGGGGACAGCCCCAGCATTTT. The encoded protein is CASSLRGQPQHF.

This clonotype was picked up many times. The rearrangement uses TRBV20-1 and TRBJ1-2; D perhaps matches TRBD1 (6 bases). Germline CDR1 is DFQATT and CDR2 is SNEGSKA (reference sequence). The CDR3 totals 12 residues. Trimming took 6 bases from V and 9 from J, leaving 17 bases between them. The CDR3 protein is CSAKQGSSRYTF. DNA for the CDR3: TGCAGTGCCAAACAGGGATCCTCACGCTACACCTTC.

This clonotype showed up many times. The chain links TRBV21-1 to TRBJ1-5; the table assigns TRBD1, which was not confirmed against the DNA. TRBV21-1 is shown as a pseudogene. CDR3 size: 13 residues. CDR3 in DNA: TGTGCCAGCACGGACAGACGCAATCAGCCCCAGCATTTT. Translated, it gives CASTDRRNQPQHF.

In this sample, this clonotype turned up many times. The chain is built from TRBV7-8 and TRBJ2-3; 7 positions agree with TRBD1. V gave up 5 bases and J gave up 0 bases; unmatched junction bases: 8. This CDR3 has 16 amino acids. Germline-derived CDR1 and CDR2 are SGHVS and FQNEAQ. This CDR3 reads CASSLRRGQSTDTQYF. The CDR3 DNA sequence: TGTGCCAGCAGCCTCCGTAGGGGACAGAGCACAGATACGCAGTATTTT.

This clonotype appeared many times. CDR3: CSARRQGAYNEQFF. The CDR3 bases are TGCAGTGCTAGACGACAGGGGGCCTACAATGAGCAGTTCTTC. The chain combines TRBV20-1 with TRBJ2-1; 9 bases fit TRBD1. The CDR3 covers 14 residues. The V gene's germline CDR1 is DFQATT and CDR2 SNEGSKA (reference sequence). V trimming: 2 bases; J trimming: 2 bases; junction bases outside the gene matches: 1.

The chain combines TRBV7-2 with TRBJ2-3; 11 bases are shared with TRBD2. CDR1 is SGHTA, CDR2 FQGNSA, per germline. The CDR3 contains 15 residues. Germline trimming cut 7 bases from V and 0 bases from J; bases unmatched to any gene: 3. As DNA, the CDR3 is TGTGCCAGCATAGCGGGAGGGACTAGCACAGATACGCAGTATTTT. It yields the protein CASIAGGTSTDTQYF.

The chain uses TRBV5-6 and TRBJ1-3, with 9 bases lining up with TRBD1. V lost 1 base, J lost 2 bases, and 4 bases stayed unmatched. The V gene's germline CDR1 is SGHDT and CDR2 YYEEEE. CDR3 length: 16 amino acids. The CDR3 coding sequence is TGTGCCAGCAGCTTGCCTACAGGGGGCACTGGAAACACCATATATTTT. Translating it yields CASSLPTGGTGNTIYF.

Only a few counts were recorded for this clonotype. The chain employs TRBV29-1 and TRBJ2-3; no firm D call. V dropped 8 bases and J dropped 3 bases, with 6 bases sitting between them. Per germline, CDR1 SQVTM and CDR2 ANQGSEA. The CDR3 runs 10 residues. CDR3 bases: TGCAGCTCCTGGACAGATACGCAGTATTTT. Its protein is CSSWTDTQYF.

This clonotype occurred many times. V and J are TRBV29-1 and TRBJ1-1, with TRBD1 as a possible D gene (5 bases). Germline V CDR1 and CDR2: SQVTM, ANQGSEA. Trimming took off 6 bases at V and 3 bases at J, with 14 bases between the two ends. The CDR3 is made up of 13 amino acids. As DNA, the CDR3 is TGCAGCGTGGCTGGGACTGGGTACACTGAAGCTTTCTTT. Translation: CSVAGTGYTEAFF.

This clonotype was seen repeatedly, ten times or more. The chain joins TRBV7-9 to TRBJ1-1; a weak D match, TRBD1 (5 bases). V dropped 5 bases and J dropped 2 bases, with 12 bases sitting between them. Per the germline V gene, CDR1 is SEHNR and CDR2 is FQNEAQ (reference sequence). There are 14 residues in the CDR3. The CDR3 DNA reads as TGTGCCAGCAGCCCCAGGGATATAAACACTGAAGCTTTCTTT. Encoded protein: CASSPRDINTEAFF.

This clonotype was counted at least ten times. The chain couples TRBV12-3 or TRBV12-4 to TRBJ2-7, with TRBD1 matching over 7 bases. Unmatched junction bases numbered 9, after V lost 1 base and J lost 0 bases. The CDR3 runs to 17 residues. CDR3 DNA: TGTGCCAGCAGTTTAGTAGGAACAGGGGAACGCTCCTACGAGCAGTACTTC. It encodes CASSLVGTGERSYEQYF.